The 8 T cell receptor beta chains below come from one sample, sequenced in a study of blood T cell repertoires in COVID-19. The table came from immunoSEQ multiplex PCR; TCRdb's copy has only in-frame clones and leaves some out. Of hundreds of thousands of clones listed, 85% are singletons. The sequenced sample was peripheral blood. The receptors derive from a human donor in a cohort sampled during active COVID-19.

This sequence joins TRBV19 and TRBJ1-4, with D perhaps TRBD1 (6 bases). V lost 7 bases and J 3 bases, leaving 12 bases between the germline ends. Germline CDR1 is LNHDA and CDR2 is SQIVND (reference sequence). The CDR3 extends over 14 amino acids. The CDR3 loop reads CASNPGVANEKLFF. CDR3 nucleotides: TGTGCCAGTAACCCAGGGGTGGCTAATGAAAAACTGTTTTTT.

The chain couples TRBV29-1 to TRBJ1-1; 7 positions agree with TRBD1. The germline V gene has CDR1 SQVTM and CDR2 ANQGSEA. The CDR3 is 13 amino acids. The V segment lost 7 bases and the J segment 1 base; nucleotides outside the gene matches: 6. Written as DNA, the CDR3 is TGCAGCGGGTCAGGGGACAGGAACACTGAAGCTTTCTTT. This gives the protein CSGSGDRNTEAFF. The full variable domain, its missing parts supplied by reference TRBV29-1 and TRBJ1-1, is SAVISQKPSRDICQRGTSLTIQCQVDSQVTMMFWYRQQPGQSLTLIATANQGSEATYESGFVIDKFPISRPNLTFSTLTVSNMSPEDSSIYLCSGSGDRNTEAFFGQGTRLTVV.

The chain has TRBV2 and TRBJ1-6; D is perhaps TRBD1 (6 bases). This CDR3 is 14 amino acids long. Germline lookup yields CDR1 SNHLY and CDR2 FYNNEI. The germline V and J ends were trimmed by 6 bases and 13 bases, with 19 bases remaining between them. As DNA, the CDR3 is TGTGCCAGCAGCGAGACAGGTCCCTACGTGCCCCTCCACTTT. Encoded protein: CASSETGPYVPLHF.

The rearrangement uses TRBV2 and TRBJ1-4; no definite D call. Germline V gene lookup returns CDR1 SNHLY and CDR2 FYNNEI. V was pared by 5 bases and J by 5 bases, with 9 bases between. The length of the CDR3 is 13 residues. CDR3 residues: CASSNNRNEKLFF. CDR3 coding DNA: TGTGCCAGCAGTAATAACAGAAATGAAAAACTGTTTTTT. Complete variable domain (other parts from reference TRBV2 and TRBJ1-4): EPEVTQTPSHQVTQMGQEVILRCVPISNHLYFYWYRQILGQKVEFLVSFYNNEISEKSEIFDDQFSVERPDGSNFTLKIRSTKLEDSAMYFCASSNNRNEKLFFGSGTQLSVL.

The V and J genes are TRBV7-6 and TRBJ1-5; TRBD1 agrees at 8 bases. Germline V CDR1 and CDR2: SGHVS, FNYEAQ. The V and J ends lost 5 bases and 5 bases, in that order; junction bases with no gene match: 11. The CDR3 covers 16 residues. Here the CDR3 reads CASSPYPGQGDQPQHF. As DNA, the CDR3 is TGTGCCAGCAGCCCCTACCCAGGACAGGGCGATCAGCCCCAGCATTTT.

J is TRBJ1-1 and V is TRBV4-2; TRBD1 matches 10 bases. With 0 bases clipped from V and 6 bases from J, the junction kept 7 bases outside the gene matches. Germline values: CDR1 LGHNA, CDR2 YNFKEQ. This CDR3 comprises 16 residues. The DNA of the CDR3 is TGTGCCAGCAGCCAAGAAGGGACAGGGGAATCCGCTGAAGCTTTCTTT. Translation: CASSQEGTGESAEAFF.

J is TRBJ1-1 and V is TRBV6-4; 9 bases line up with TRBD1. The CDR3 consists of 14 residues. Germline V CDR1 and CDR2: MRHNA, SNTAGT. The V and J ends lost 5 bases and 6 bases, in that order; junction bases with no gene match: 7. In DNA form, the CDR3 reads TGTGCCAGCAGTACAACAGGGGGCGCGTCTGAAGCTTTCTTT. It specifies CASSTTGGASEAFF.

In DNA, the CDR3 is TGTGCCAGCAGCTACGCGCGTGGCTACACCTTC. As protein: CASSYARGYTF. The chain combines TRBV11-2 with TRBJ1-2, with unresolved D. CDR1 and CDR2 (germline): SGHAT, FQNNGV. The germline V and J ends were trimmed by 4 bases and 7 bases, with 7 bases remaining between them. The CDR3 covers 11 residues.